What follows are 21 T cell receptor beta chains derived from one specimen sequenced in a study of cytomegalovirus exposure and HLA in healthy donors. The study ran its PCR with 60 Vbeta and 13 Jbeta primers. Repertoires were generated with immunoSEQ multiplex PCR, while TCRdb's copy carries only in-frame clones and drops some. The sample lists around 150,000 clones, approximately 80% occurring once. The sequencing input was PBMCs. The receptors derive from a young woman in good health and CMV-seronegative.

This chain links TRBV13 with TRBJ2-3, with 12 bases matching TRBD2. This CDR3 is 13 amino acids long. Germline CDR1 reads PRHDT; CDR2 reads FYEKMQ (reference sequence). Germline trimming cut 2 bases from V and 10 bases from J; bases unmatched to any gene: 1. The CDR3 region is CASSLLAGGPQYF. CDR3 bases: TGTGCCAGCAGCTTACTAGCGGGGGGGCCGCAGTATTTT.

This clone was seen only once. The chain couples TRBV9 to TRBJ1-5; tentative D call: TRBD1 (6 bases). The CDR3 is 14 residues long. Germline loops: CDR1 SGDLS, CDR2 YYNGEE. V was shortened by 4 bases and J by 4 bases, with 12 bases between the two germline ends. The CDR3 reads CASSTGHTNQPQHF. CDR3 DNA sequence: TGTGCCAGCAGCACGGGACACACTAATCAGCCCCAGCATTTT. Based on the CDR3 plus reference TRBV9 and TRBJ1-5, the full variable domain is DSGVTQTPKHLITATGQRVTLRCSPRSGDLSVYWYQQSLDQGLQFLIQYYNGEERAKGNILERFSAQQFPDLHSELNLSSLELGDSALYFCASSTGHTNQPQHFGDGTRLSIL.

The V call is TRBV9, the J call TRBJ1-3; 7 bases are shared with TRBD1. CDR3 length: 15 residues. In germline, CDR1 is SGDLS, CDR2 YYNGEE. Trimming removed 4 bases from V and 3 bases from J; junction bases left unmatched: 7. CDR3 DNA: TGTGCCAGCAGCCCTAGACAGGGAGGTGGAAACACCATATATTTT. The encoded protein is CASSPRQGGGNTIYF.

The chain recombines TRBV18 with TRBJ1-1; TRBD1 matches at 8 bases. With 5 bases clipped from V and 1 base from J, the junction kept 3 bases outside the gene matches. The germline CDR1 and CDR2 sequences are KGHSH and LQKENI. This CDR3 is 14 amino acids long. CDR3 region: CASSSQGANTEAFF. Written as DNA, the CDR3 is TGTGCCAGCTCATCTCAGGGGGCGAACACTGAAGCTTTCTTT.

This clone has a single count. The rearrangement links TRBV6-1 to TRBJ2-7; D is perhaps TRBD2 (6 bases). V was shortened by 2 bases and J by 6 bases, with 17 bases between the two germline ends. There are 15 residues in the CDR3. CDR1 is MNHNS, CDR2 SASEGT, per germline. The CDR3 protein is CASSERGIPSREQYF. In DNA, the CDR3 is TGTGCCAGCAGTGAACGGGGGATACCCTCCCGCGAGCAGTACTTC.

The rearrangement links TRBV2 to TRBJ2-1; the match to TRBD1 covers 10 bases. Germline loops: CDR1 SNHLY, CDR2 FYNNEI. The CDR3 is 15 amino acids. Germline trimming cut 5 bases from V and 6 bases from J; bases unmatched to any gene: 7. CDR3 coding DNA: TGTGCCAGCAGTCTGACAGGGGGCAATCCCAATGAGCAGTTCTTC. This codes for CASSLTGGNPNEQFF.

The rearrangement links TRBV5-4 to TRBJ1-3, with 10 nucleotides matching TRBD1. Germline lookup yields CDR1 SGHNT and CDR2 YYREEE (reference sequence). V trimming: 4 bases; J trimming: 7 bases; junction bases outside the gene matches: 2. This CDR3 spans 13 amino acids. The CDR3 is CASSRGQGNTIYF. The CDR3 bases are TGTGCCAGCAGCAGGGGACAGGGGAACACCATATATTTT.

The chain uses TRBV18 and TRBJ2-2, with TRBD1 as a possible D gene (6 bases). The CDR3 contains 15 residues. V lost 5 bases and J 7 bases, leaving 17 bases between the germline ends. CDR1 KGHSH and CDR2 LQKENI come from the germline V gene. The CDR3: CASSRTELGGGELFF. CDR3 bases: TGTGCCAGCTCAAGGACAGAGTTAGGAGGCGGGGAGCTGTTTTTT.

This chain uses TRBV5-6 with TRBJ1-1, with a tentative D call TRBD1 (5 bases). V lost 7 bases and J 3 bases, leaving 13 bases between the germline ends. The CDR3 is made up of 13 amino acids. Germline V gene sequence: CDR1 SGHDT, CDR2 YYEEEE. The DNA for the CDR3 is TGTGCCAGCGGCTGGATGACAGACACTGAAGCTTTCTTT. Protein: CASGWMTDTEAFF.

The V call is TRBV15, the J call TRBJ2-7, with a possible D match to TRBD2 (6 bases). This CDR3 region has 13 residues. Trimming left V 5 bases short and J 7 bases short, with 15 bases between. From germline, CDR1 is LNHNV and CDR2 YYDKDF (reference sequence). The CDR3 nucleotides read TGTGCCACCAGCTCCAGACTAGGGACGGAGCAGTACTTC. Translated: CATSSRLGTEQYF.

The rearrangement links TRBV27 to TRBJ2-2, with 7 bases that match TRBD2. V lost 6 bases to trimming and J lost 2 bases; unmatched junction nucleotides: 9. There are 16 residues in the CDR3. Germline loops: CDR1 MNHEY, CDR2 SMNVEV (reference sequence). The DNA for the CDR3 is TGTGCCAGCAGCGCCTTGGGGGGGATCAACACCGGGGAGCTGTTTTTT. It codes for CASSALGGINTGELFF.

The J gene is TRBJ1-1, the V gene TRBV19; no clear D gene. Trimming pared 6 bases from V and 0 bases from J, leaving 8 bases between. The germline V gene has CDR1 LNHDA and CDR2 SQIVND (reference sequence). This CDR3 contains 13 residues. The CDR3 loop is CASRNNMNTEAFF. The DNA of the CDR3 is TGTGCCAGTAGGAACAATATGAACACTGAAGCTTTCTTT.

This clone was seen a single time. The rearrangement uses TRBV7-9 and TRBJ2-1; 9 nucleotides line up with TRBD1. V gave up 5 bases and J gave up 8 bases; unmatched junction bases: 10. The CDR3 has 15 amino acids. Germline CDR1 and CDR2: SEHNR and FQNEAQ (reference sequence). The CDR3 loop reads CASSAQGQGSDEQFF. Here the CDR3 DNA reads TGTGCCAGCAGCGCCCAAGGACAGGGGAGTGATGAGCAGTTCTTC. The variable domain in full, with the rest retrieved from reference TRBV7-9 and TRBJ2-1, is DTGVSQNPRHKITKRGQNVTFRCDPISEHNRLYWYRQTLGQGPEFLTYFQNEAQLEKSRLLSDRFSAERPKGSFSTLEIQRTEQGDSAMYLCASSAQGQGSDEQFFGPGTRLTVL.

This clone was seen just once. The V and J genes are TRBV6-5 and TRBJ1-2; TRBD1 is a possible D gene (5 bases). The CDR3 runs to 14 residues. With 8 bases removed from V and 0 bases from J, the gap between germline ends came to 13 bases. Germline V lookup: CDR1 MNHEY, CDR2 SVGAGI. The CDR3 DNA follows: TGTGCCAGCCACCCAGGGACTGCTAACTATGGCTACACCTTC. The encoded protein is CASHPGTANYGYTF.

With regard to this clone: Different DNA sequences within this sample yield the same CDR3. CDR3 region: CASSYSYSGNTIYF. The CDR3 DNA reads as TGTGCCAGCAGTTACTCGTACTCTGGAAACACCATATATTTT. This chain joins TRBV6-5 and TRBJ1-3, with D unclear. Germline assignment: CDR1 MNHEY and CDR2 SVGAGI. The germline V and J ends were trimmed by 0 bases and 0 bases, with 3 bases remaining between them. The CDR3 length is 14 residues.

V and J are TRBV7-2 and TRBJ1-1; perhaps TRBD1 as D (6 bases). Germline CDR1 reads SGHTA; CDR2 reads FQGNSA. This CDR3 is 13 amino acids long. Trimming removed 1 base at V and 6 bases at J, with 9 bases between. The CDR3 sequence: CASSLDRDAEAFF. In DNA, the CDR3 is TGTGCCAGCAGCTTAGACAGGGATGCTGAAGCTTTCTTT.

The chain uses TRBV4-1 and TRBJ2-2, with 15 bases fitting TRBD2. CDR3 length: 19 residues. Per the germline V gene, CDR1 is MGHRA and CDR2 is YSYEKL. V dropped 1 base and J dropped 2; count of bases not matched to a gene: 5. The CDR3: CASSQVGTSGGRNTGELFF. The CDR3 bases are TGCGCCAGCAGCCAAGTGGGGACTAGCGGGGGGCGCAACACCGGGGAGCTGTTTTTT.

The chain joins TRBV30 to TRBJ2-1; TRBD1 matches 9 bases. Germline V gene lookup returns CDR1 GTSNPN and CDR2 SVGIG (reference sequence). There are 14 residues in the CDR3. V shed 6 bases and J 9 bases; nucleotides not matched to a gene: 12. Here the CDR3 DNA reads TGTGCCTGCCCGTACAGGGGGCGTAATGGTGAGCAGTTCTTC. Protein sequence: CACPYRGRNGEQFF.

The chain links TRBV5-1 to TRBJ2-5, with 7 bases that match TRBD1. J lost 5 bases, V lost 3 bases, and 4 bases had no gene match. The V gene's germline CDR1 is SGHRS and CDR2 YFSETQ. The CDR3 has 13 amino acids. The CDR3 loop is CASSWQGEETQYF. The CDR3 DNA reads TGCGCCAGCAGCTGGCAGGGGGAGGAGACCCAGTACTTC.

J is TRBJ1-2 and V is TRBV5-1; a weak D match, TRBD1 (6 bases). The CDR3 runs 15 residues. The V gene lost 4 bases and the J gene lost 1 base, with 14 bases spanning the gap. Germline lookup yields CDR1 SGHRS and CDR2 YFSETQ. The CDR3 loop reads CASSPGAGGNYGYTF. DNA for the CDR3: TGCGCCAGCAGCCCAGGGGCTGGAGGTAACTATGGCTACACCTTC.

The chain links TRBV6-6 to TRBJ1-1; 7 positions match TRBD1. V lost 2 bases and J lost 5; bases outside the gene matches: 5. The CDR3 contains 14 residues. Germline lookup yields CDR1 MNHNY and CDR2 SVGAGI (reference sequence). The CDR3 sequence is CASSYPRQGTEAFF. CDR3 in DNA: TGTGCCAGCAGTTACCCCAGACAGGGTACTGAAGCTTTCTTT.